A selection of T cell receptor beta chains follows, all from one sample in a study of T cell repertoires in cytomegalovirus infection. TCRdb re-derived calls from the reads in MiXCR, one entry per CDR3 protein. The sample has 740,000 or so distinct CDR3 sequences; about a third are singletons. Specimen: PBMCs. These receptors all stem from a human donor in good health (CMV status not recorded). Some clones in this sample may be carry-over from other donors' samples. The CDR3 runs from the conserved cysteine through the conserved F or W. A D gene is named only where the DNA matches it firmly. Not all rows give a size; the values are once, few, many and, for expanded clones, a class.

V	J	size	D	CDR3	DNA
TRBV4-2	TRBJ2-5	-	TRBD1	CASSQDAQGARQETQYF	TGTGCCAGCAGCCAAGATGCCCAGGGGGCGCGTCAAGAGACCCAGTACTTC
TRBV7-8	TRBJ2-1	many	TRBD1	CASSLHDRGEQFF	TGTGCCAGCAGCTTACATGACAGGGGAGAGCAGTTCTTC
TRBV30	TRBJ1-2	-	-	CAWKRIYGYTF	TGTGCCTGGAAACGGATCTATGGCTACACCTTC
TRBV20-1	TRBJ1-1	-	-	CSASGHLNTEAFF	TGCAGTGCCTCGGGACACCTTAACACTGAAGCTTTCTTT
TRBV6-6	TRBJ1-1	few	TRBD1	CASRKDRGRKRDTEAFF	TGTGCCAGCAGGAAGGACAGGGGGCGGAAACGGGACACTGAAGCTTTCTTT
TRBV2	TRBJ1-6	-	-	CASSEDRSSPLHF	TGTGCCAGCAGTGAAGATCGGAGTTCACCCCTCCACTTT
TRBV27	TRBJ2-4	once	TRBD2	CAISRRRGVDIQYF	TGTGCCATCAGCCGCCGTCGGGGGGTGGACATTCAGTACTTC
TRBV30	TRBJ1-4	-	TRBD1	CAWSMGQGATNEKLFF	TGTGCCTGGAGTATGGGCCAGGGGGCAACTAATGAAAAACTGTTTTTT
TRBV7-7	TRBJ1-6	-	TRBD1	CASSLRRDRGPYNSPLHF	TGTGCTAGCAGCTTAAGGCGGGACAGGGGGCCGTATAATTCACCCCTCCACTTT
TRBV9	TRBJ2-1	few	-	CASSEGLVASDNEQFF	TGCGCCAGCAGCGAGGGACTCGTGGCGTCGGACAATGAGCAGTTCTTC
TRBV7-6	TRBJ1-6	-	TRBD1	CASSLGSLGTENSPLHF	TGTGCCAGCAGCTTAGGATCCCTTGGGACAGAGAATTCACCCCTCCACTTT
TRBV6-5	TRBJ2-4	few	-	CASSAFRESIQYF	TGTGCCAGCAGTGCCTTCAGGGAGTCCATTCAGTACTTC
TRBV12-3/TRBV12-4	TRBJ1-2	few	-	CASSLRGSDGYTF	TGTGCCAGCAGTTTACGGGGTTCCGATGGCTACACCTTC
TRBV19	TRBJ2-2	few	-	CASSASYTGELFF	TGTGCCAGTAGTGCCAGTTACACCGGGGAGCTGTTTTTT
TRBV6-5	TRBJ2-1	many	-	CASSSSSYNEQFF	TGTGCCAGCAGCTCCAGCTCCTACAATGAGCAGTTCTTC
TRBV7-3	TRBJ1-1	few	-	CASTRPEYTEAFF	TGTGCCAGCACCCGCCCGGAATACACAGAAGCTTTCTTT
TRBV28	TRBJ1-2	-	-	CASSFQGRNYGYTF	TGTGCCAGCAGTTTTCAGGGGAGGAACTATGGCTACACCTTC
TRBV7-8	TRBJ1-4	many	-	CASSPWTPGNEKLFF	TGTGCCAGCAGCCCCTGGACCCCGGGAAATGAAAAACTGTTTTTT
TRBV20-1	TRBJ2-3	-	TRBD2	CSASFLAGAEGPSTDTQYF	TGCAGTGCTAGTTTCCTAGCGGGAGCCGAAGGGCCTAGCACAGATACGCAGTATTTT
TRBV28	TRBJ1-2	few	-	CASSLIGQASYGYTF	TGTGCCAGCAGTTTAATCGGGCAGGCCTCTTATGGCTACACCTTC
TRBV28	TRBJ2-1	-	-	CASSLTSSYNEQFF	TGTGCCAGCAGTTTAACAAGCTCCTACAATGAGCAGTTCTTC
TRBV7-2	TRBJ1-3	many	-	CASSPEGINSGNTIYF	TGTGCCAGCAGCCCCGAAGGGATCAACTCTGGAAACACCATATATTTT
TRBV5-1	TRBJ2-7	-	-	CASSPEGSARAYEQYF	TGCGCCAGCAGCCCGGAGGGCTCTGCCAGAGCCTACGAGCAGTACTTC
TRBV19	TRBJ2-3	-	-	CASSSNGRQGITDTQYF	TGTGCCAGTAGTTCCAACGGACGTCAGGGGATAACAGATACGCAGTATTTT
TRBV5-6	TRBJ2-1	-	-	CASSLDGLNEQFF	TGTGCCAGCAGCTTGGACGGACTTAATGAGCAGTTCTTC
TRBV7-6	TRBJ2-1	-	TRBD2	CASSSPVAGGLGEQFF	TGTGCCAGCAGCTCTCCTGTGGCGGGAGGGCTTGGTGAGCAGTTCTTC
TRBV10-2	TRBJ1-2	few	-	CASKGRRDYGYTF	TGCGCCAGCAAGGGGCGTAGGGACTATGGCTACACCTTC
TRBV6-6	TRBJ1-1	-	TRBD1	CASSRWDRETEAFF	TGTGCCAGCAGCAGATGGGACAGGGAAACTGAAGCTTTCTTT
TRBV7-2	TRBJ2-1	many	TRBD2	CASSFSGSGRAQNEQFF	TGTGCCAGCAGCTTTTCGGGGAGCGGGAGGGCCCAAAATGAGCAGTTCTTC
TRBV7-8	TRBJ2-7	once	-	CSSSLHVDYEQYF	TGTTCCAGCAGCTTACACGTAGACTACGAGCAGTACTTC
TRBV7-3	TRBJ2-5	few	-	CASSLRGTETQYF	TGTGCCAGCAGCTTGCGGGGTACAGAGACCCAGTACTTC
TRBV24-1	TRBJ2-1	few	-	CATSDYKGGTGLFF	TGTGCCACCAGTGATTACAAGGGGGGGACAGGACTGTTCTTC
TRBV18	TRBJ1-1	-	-	CASLTWGLNTEAFF	TGTGCCAGCCTAACATGGGGTTTGAACACTGAAGCTTTCTTT
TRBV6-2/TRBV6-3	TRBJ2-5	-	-	CASSTRGGTQYF	TGTGCCAGCAGTACGAGAGGAGGGACCCAGTACTTC
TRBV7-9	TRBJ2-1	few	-	CASSPDYHNEQFF	TGTGCCAGCAGCCCGGACTACCACAATGAGCAGTTCTTC
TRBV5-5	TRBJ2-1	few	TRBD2	CASSPVAGYQGNEQFF	TGTGCCAGCAGCCCGGTAGCGGGGTACCAAGGGAATGAGCAGTTCTTC
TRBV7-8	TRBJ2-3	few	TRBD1	CASGNRDRGTDTQYF	TGTGCCAGCGGGAACCGGGACAGGGGAACAGATACGCAGTATTTT
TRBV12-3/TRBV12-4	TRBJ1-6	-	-	CASKVTSRNNSPLHF	TGTGCCAGCAAAGTAACGAGTCGAAATAATTCACCCCTCCACTTT
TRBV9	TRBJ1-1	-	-	CASSVATGGYGEAFF	TGTGCCAGCAGCGTAGCTACGGGGGGCTATGGTGAAGCTTTCTTT
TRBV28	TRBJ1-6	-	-	CAISWEGVISPLHF	TGTGCCATCAGTTGGGAGGGGGTTATTTCACCCCTCCACTTT
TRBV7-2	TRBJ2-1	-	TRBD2	CASRSSGSANNEQLF	TGTGCCAGCAGGTCTAGCGGGAGCGCCAACAATGAGCAGTTATTC
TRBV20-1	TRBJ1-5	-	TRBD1	CSAIAGTGNQPQHF	TGCAGTGCAATAGCCGGGACAGGGAATCAGCCCCAGCATTTT
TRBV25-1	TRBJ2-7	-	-	CASRKTGKIYEQYF	TGTGCCAGCAGGAAAACAGGGAAGATCTACGAGCAGTACTTC
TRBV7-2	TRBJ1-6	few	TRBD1	CASSSGATGGRSYNSPLHF	TGTGCCAGCAGCTCCGGCGCAACAGGGGGTAGGTCCTATAATTCACCCCTCCACTTT
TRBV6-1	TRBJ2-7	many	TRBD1	CASSRHGTGQKAYEQYF	TGTGCCAGCAGTCGACACGGGACAGGTCAAAAAGCCTACGAGCAGTACTTC
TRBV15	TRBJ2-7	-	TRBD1	CATSRDLGRGQEQYF	TGTGCCACCAGCAGAGATCTTGGCAGGGGGCAAGAGCAGTACTTC
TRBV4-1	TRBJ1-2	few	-	CASSQQGNWNYGYTF	TGCGCCAGCAGCCAACAGGGAAATTGGAACTATGGCTACACCTTC